The present entry profiles one TCR beta chain with its context. Original methodology: For nucleated cells, counts were estimated from reference gene primer amplification. Produced via immunoSEQ multiplex PCR; TCRdb's table is partial and in-frame only. For V, J and clone size, that table is used; D and trimming come from the DNA. Found here are 200,000 or so clones, 70% to 85% of them singletons; the top ten hold about 6.9%. The CDR3 runs to 12 residues. V was clipped by 2 bases and J by 7 bases; unmatched bases: 4. Germline V gene lookup returns CDR1 GTSNPN and CDR2 SVGIG (reference sequence). This specimen comes from a study of blood T cell repertoires in COVID-19.

The chain is built from TRBV30 and TRBJ1-1; 7 bases map to TRBD1. Sequencing input: peripheral blood. The receptor was isolated from a human donor with acute or convalescent COVID-19. The donor label of this sample is uncertain. CDR3 sequence (DNA): TGTGCCTGGAGTAATAGGGGGCTTGAAGCTTTCTTT. Amino acid sequence: CAWSNRGLEAFF.